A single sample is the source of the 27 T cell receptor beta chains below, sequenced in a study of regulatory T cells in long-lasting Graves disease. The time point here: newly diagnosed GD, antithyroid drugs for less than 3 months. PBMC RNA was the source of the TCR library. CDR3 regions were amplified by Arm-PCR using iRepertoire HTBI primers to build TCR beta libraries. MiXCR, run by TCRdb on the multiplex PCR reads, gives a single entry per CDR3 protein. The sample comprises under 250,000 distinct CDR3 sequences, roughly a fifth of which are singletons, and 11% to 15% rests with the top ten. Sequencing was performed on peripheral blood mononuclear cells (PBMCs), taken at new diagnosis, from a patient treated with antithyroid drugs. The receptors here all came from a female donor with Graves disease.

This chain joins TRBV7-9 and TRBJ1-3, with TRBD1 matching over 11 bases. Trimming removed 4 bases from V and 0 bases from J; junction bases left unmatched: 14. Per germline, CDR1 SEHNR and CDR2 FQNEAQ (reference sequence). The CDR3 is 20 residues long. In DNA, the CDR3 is TGTGCCAGCAGCTCCCGATGGACAGGGGGCGTCTCCACCTCTGGAAACACCATATATTTT. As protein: CASSSRWTGGVSTSGNTIYF.

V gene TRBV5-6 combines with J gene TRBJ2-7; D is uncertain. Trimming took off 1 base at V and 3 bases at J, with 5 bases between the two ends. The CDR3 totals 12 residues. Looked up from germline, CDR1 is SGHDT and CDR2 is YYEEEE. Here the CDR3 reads CASSLWSYEQYF. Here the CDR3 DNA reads TGTGCCAGCAGCTTGTGGAGCTACGAGCAGTACTTC.

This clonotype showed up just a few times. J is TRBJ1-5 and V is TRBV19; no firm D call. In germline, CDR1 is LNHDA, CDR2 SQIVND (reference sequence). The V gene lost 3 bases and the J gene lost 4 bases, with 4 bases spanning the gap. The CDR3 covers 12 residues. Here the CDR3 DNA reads TGTGCCAGTAGTATTGGGAATCAGCCCCAGCATTTT. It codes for CASSIGNQPQHF.

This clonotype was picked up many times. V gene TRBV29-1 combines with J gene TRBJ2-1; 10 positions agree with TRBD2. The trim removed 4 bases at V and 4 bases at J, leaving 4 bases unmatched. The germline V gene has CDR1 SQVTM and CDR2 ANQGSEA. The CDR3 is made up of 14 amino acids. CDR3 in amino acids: CSVAGLADYNEQFF. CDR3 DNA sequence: TGCAGCGTTGCCGGACTAGCGGATTACAATGAGCAGTTCTTC.

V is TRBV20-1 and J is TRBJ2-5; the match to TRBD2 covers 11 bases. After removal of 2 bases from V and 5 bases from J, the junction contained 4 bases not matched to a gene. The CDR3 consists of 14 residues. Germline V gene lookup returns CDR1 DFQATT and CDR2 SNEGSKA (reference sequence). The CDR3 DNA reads TGCAGTGCTAGACGACTAGCGGGAACGGAGACCCAGTACTTC. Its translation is CSARRLAGTETQYF.

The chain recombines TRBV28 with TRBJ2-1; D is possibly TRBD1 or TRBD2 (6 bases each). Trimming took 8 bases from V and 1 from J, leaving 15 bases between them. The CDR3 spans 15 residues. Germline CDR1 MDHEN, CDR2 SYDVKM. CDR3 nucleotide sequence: TGTGCCAGCTCACCACCGGGGGCTTCCTACAATGAGCAGTTCTTC. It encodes CASSPPGASYNEQFF.

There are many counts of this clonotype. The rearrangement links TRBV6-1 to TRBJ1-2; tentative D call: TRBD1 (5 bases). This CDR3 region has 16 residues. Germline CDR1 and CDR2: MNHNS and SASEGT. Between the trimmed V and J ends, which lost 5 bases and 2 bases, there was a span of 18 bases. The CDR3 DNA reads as TGTGCCAGCAGTACTCCGGGGACCGGGGTCAACTATGGCTACACCTTC. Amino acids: CASSTPGTGVNYGYTF.

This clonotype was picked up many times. The CDR3 loop is CSARDGRRNYGGYTF. The CDR3 DNA is TGCAGTGCTAGAGATGGGCGCCGTAACTATGGTGGCTACACCTTC. The chain has TRBV20-1 and TRBJ1-2; D unresolved. The CDR3 consists of 15 residues. With 0 bases removed from V and 7 bases from J, the gap between germline ends came to 18 bases. The germline V gene encodes CDR1 DFQATT and CDR2 SNEGSKA (reference sequence).

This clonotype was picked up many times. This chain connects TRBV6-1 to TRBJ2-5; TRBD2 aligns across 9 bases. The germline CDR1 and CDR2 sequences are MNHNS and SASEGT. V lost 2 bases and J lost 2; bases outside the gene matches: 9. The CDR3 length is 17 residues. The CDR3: CASSEWAGGPGQETQYF. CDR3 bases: TGTGCCAGCAGTGAATGGGCGGGAGGGCCGGGGCAAGAGACCCAGTACTTC.

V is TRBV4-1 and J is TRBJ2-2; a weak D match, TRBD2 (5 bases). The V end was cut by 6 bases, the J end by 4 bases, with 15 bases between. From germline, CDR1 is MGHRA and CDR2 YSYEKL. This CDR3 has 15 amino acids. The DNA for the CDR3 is TGCGCCAGCAGGCAACTAGATTGGCCCACCGGGGAGCTGTTTTTT. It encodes CASRQLDWPTGELFF.

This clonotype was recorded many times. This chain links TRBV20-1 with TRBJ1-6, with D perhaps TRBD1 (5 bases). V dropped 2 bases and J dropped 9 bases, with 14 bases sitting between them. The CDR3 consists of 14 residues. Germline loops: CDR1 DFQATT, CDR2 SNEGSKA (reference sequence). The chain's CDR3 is CSARRGQGSSPLHF. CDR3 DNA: TGCAGTGCTAGAAGGGGCCAGGGAAGTTCACCCCTCCACTTT.

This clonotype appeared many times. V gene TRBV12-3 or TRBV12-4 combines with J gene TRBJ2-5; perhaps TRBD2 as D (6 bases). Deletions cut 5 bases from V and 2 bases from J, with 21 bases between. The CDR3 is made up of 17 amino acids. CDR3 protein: CASSPQPDGGLQETQYF. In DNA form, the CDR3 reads TGTGCCAGCAGTCCCCAGCCGGACGGAGGGTTACAAGAGACCCAGTACTTC.

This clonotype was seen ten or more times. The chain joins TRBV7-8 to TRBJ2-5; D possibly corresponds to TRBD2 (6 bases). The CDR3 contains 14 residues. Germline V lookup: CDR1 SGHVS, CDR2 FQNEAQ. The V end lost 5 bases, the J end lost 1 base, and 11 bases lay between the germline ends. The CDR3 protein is CASSPRDFQETQYF. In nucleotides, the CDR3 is TGTGCCAGCAGCCCTCGGGACTTCCAAGAGACCCAGTACTTC. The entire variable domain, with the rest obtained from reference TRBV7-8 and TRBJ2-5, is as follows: GAGVSQSPRYKVAKRGQDVALRCDPISGHVSLFWYQQALGQGPEFLTYFQNEAQLDKSGLPSDRFFAERPEGSVSTLKIQRTQQEDSAVYLCASSPRDFQETQYFGPGTRLLVL.

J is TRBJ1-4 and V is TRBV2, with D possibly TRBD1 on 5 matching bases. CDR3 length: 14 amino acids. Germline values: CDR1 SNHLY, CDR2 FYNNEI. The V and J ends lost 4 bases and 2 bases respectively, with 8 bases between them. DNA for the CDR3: TGTGCCAGCAGTGGCGCAGGGACTAATGAAAAACTGTTTTTT. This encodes CASSGAGTNEKLFF.

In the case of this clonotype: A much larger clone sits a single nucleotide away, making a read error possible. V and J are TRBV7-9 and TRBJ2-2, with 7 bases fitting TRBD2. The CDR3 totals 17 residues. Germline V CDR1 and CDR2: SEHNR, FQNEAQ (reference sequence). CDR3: CASSLPGTNENIGELFF. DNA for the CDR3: TGTGCCAGCAGCTTACCCGGGACTAACGAGAACATCGGGGAGCTGTTTTTT.

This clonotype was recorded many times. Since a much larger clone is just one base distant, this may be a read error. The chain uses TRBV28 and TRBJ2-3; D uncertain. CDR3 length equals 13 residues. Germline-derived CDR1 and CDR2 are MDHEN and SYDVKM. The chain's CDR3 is CAGSSPGTDTQYF. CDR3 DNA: TGTGCCGGCAGTTCGCCCGGAACAGATACGCAGTATTTT.

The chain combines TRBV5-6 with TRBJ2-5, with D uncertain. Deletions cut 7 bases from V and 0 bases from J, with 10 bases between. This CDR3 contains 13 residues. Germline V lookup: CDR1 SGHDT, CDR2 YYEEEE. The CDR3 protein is CASGKGNQETQYF. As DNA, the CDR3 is TGTGCCAGCGGCAAAGGAAACCAAGAGACCCAGTACTTC.

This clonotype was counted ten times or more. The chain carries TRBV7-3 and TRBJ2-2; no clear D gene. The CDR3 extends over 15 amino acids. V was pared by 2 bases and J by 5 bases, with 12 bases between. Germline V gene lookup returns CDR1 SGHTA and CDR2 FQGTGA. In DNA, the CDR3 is TGTGCCAGCAGCTTATTAGGTTTAGGGACCGGGGAGCTGTTTTTT. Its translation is CASSLLGLGTGELFF.

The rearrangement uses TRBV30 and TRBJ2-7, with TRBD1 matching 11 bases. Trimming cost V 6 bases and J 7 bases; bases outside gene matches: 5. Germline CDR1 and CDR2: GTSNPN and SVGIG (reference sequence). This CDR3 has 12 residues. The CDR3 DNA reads TGTGCCTGCCCGGGACAGGGGGGTGAGCAGTACTTC. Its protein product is CACPGQGGEQYF.

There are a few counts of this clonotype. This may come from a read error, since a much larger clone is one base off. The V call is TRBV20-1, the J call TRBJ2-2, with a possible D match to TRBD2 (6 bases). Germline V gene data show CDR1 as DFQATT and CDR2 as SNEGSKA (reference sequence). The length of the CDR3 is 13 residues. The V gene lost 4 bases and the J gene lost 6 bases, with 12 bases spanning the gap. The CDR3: CSAMRRGPGELFF. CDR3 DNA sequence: TGCAGTGCTATGCGGAGGGGCCCCGGGGAGCTGTTTTTT.

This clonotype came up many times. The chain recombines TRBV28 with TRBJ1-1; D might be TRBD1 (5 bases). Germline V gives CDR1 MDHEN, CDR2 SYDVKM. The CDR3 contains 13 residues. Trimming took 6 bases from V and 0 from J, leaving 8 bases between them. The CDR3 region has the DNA TGTGCCAGCAGCGCAGGGATGAACACTGAAGCTTTCTTT. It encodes CASSAGMNTEAFF.

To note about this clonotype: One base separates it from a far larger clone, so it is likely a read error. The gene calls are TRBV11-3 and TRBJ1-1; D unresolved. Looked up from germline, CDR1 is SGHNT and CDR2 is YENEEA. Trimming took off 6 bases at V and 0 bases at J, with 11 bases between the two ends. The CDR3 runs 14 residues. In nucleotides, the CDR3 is TGTGCCAGCAGACCCAGAGACATGAACACTGAAGCTTTCTTT. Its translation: CASRPRDMNTEAFF.

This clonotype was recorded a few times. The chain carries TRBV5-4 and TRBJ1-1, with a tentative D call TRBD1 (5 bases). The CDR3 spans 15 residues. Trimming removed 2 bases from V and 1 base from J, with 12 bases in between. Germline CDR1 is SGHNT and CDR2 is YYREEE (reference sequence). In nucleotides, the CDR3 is TGTGCCAGCAGCTTAAAGGGGTATAGGAACACTGAAGCTTTCTTT. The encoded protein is CASSLKGYRNTEAFF. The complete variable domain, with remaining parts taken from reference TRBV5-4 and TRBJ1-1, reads ETGVTQSPTHLIKTRGQQVTLRCSSQSGHNTVSWYQQALGQGPQFIFQYYREEENGRGNFPPRFSGLQFPNYSSELNVNALELDDSALYLCASSLKGYRNTEAFFGQGTRLTVV.

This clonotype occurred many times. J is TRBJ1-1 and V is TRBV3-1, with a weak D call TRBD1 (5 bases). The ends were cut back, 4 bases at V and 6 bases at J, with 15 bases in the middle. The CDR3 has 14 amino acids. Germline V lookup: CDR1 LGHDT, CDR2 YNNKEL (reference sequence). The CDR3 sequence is CASSPFGGGAEAFF. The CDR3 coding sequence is TGTGCCAGCAGCCCCTTCGGGGGGGGGGCTGAAGCTTTCTTT.

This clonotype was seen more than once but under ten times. The DNA of the CDR3 is TGCGCCAGCAGCTGGACAGCGATCTATGGCTACACCTTC. It yields the protein CASSWTAIYGYTF. The V call is TRBV10-2, the J call TRBJ1-2, with TRBD1 as a possible D gene (6 bases). This CDR3 has 13 amino acids. V was pared by 6 bases and J by 4 bases, with 12 bases between. Germline loops: CDR1 WSHSY, CDR2 SAAADI.

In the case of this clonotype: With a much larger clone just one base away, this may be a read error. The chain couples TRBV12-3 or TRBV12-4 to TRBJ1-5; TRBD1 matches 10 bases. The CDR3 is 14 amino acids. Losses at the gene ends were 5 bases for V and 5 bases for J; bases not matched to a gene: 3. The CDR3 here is CASSAGQGDQPQHF. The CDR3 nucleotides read TGTGCCAGCAGTGCCGGACAGGGGGATCAGCCCCAGCATTTT.

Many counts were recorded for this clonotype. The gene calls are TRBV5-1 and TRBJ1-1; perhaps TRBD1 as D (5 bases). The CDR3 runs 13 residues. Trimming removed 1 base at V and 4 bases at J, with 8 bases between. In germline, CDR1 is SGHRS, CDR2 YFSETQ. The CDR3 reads CASSLWQGTEAFF. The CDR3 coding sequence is TGCGCCAGCAGCTTGTGGCAGGGCACTGAAGCTTTCTTT.